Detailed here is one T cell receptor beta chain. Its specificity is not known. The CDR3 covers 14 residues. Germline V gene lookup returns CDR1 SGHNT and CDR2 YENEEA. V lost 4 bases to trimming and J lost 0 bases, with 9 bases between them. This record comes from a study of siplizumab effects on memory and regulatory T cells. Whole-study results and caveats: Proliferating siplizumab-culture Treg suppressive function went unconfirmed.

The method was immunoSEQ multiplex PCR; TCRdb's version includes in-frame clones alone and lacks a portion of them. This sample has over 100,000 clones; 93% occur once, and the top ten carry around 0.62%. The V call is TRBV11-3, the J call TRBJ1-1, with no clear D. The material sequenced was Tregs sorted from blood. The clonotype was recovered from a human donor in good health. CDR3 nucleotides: TGTGCCAGCAGCTACACACAAGTGAACACTGAAGCTTTCTTT. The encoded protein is CASSYTQVNTEAFF.